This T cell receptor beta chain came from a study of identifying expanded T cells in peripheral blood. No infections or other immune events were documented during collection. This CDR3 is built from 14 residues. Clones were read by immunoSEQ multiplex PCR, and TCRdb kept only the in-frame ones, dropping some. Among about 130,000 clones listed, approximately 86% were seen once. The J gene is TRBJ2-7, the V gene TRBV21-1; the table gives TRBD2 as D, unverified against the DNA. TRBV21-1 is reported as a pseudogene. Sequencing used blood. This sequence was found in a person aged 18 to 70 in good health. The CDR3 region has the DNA TGTGCCAGCAGCCCCGACGGGGAAATAAACGAGCAGTACTTC. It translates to CASSPDGEINEQYF.